The 17 T cell receptor beta chains below all came from one sample that was sequenced in a study of metastatic and nonmetastatic thyroid tumors. MiXCR was used by TCRdb to re-call the PCR reads. The table records 25,000 to 30,000 clones, under 4.5% of them present only once. Before thyroid surgery, none of the patients had received any treatment. Sequenced input: blood. Every receptor here comes from a female donor with papillary thyroid cancer or a benign thyroid nodule (not recorded which). Some clones in this sample may be carry-over from other donors' samples.

This clone was counted a single time. Compared with germline, one end of the junction differs, possibly owing to a read error. The same CDR3 also results from other DNA sequences found in this sample. The V call is TRBV5-5, the J call TRBJ2-4; possible D gene TRBD1, 5 bases. CDR3 size: 14 residues. Germline CDR1 and CDR2: SGHKS and YYEKEE (reference sequence). CDR3 sequence (DNA): TGTGCCAGCAGTTCAGCCGGCAGGACAAACATCCAGTACTTC. The encoded protein is CASSSAGRTNIQYF.

As to this clone: The limits of the CDR3 on the DNA are not certain, so only TCRdb's listed CDR3 is given. This chain uses TRBV27 with TRBJ2-2; the listed D gene, TRBD1, was not tested against the DNA. The CDR3 has 14 residues if both end residues are counted. The germline gives CDR1 MNHEY, CDR2 SMNVEV (reference sequence). CDR3 sequence reads: CASGWGRGSGEMFF.

This clone was seen repeatedly, ten times or more. V and J are TRBV7-3 and TRBJ2-2; D gene ambiguous. Trimming removed 4 bases at V and 3 bases at J, with 6 bases between. CDR1 is SGHTA and CDR2 is FQGTGA in the germline V gene. This CDR3 has 13 residues. This CDR3 is CASSSGDTGELFF. The CDR3 DNA reads TGTGCCAGCAGCTCTGGAGACACCGGGGAGCTGTTTTTT.

This clone was counted a few times. The gene calls are TRBV20-1 and TRBJ2-1; D perhaps matches TRBD1 (5 bases). The CDR3 extends over 16 amino acids. Trimming shortened V by 3 bases and J by 7 bases, and 22 bases separated the two germline ends. Germline CDR1 reads DFQATT; CDR2 reads SNEGSKA (reference sequence). CDR3 nucleotides: TGCAGTGCTAGCCGGGCGTTGGCAGGGAAGGAGAATGAGCAGTTCTTC. Translation: CSASRALAGKENEQFF.

In its sample, this clone was seen many times. The chain carries TRBV29-1 and TRBJ1-2; the D gene is possibly TRBD1 (5 bases). CDR3 size: 13 residues. V gave up 3 bases and J gave up 4 bases, with 12 bases separating them. Germline lookup yields CDR1 SQVTM and CDR2 ANQGSEA. The CDR3 DNA is TGCAGCGTTGAGGGCAGGGTTCCCTATGGCTACACCTTC. It encodes CSVEGRVPYGYTF.

This clone has a count of ten or more. This sequence joins TRBV25-1 and TRBJ1-1, with D possibly TRBD1 on 5 matching bases. Trimming stripped 3 bases from V and 1 base from J, with 15 bases between. The CDR3 is made up of 16 amino acids. Germline CDR1 MGHDK, CDR2 SYGVNS. The CDR3 bases are TGTGCCAGCAGTGAGGCGTCAGGGAGGCCGAACACTGAAGCTTTCTTT. Translation: CASSEASGRPNTEAFF.

This clone was seen a handful of times. A junction end diverges from the germline sequence, so it may reflect a read error. The chain carries TRBV19 and TRBJ2-3; D remains unclear. CDR3 length equals 14 residues. Germline loops: CDR1 LNHDA, CDR2 SQIVND (reference sequence). CDR3 sequence reads: CVSSILHLKDTQYF. CDR3 coding DNA: TGTGTCAGTAGTATCCTACACCTCAAAGATACGCAGTATTTT.

This clone showed up many times. The genes are TRBV5-1 and TRBJ2-5; 7 nucleotides agree with TRBD1. This CDR3 comprises 13 residues. Losses at the gene ends were 4 bases for V and 2 bases for J; bases not matched to a gene: 2. From germline, CDR1 is SGHRS and CDR2 YFSETQ. In nucleotides, the CDR3 is TGCGCCAGCAGCCGGGGACAGCAAGAGACCCAGTACTTC. This encodes CASSRGQQETQYF. Complete variable domain (other parts from reference TRBV5-1 and TRBJ2-5): KAGVTQTPRYLIKTRGQQVTLSCSPISGHRSVSWYQQTPGQGLQFLFEYFSETQRNKGNFPGRFSGRQFSNSRSEMNVSTLELGDSALYLCASSRGQQETQYFGPGTRLLVL.

The rearrangement joins TRBV12-3 or TRBV12-4 to TRBJ1-5, with no clear D. The CDR3 sequence is 13 residues long. Trimming cost V 8 bases and J 5 bases, with 13 bases left between them. CDR3 nucleotides: TGTGCCAGCCAAGAAGCGGGTCATCAGCCCCAGCATTTT. Its protein product is CASQEAGHQPQHF.

Ten or more counts support this clone. At the DNA level, this CDR3 is encoded by other sequences in the same sample as well. V gene TRBV19 combines with J gene TRBJ2-3; D remains ambiguous. Germline CDR1 is LNHDA and CDR2 is SQIVND (reference sequence). Trimming shortened V by 7 bases and J by 5 bases, and 7 bases separated the two germline ends. There are 11 residues in the CDR3. The CDR3 is CASIGEDTQYF. For the CDR3, the DNA is TGTGCCAGTATCGGCGAAGATACGCAGTATTTT.

Here the CDR3 reads CASSDCRVAPVGQYF. The CDR3 coding sequence is TGTGCCAGCAGTGATTGCCGGGTAGCGCCTGTGGGGCAGTACTTC. The chain recombines TRBV2 with TRBJ2-7; a possible D gene is TRBD2 (5 bases). The V end was cut by 3 bases, the J end by 9 bases, with 21 bases between. CDR1 is SNHLY and CDR2 is FYNNEI in the germline V gene. The CDR3 runs 15 residues.

This clone was counted a few times. A much larger clone sits a single nucleotide away, making a read error possible. The CDR3 is CASSFLSGFTDTQYF. The CDR3 DNA follows: TGTGCCAGCAGCTTTCTATCGGGGTTCACAGATACGCAGTATTTT. The chain has TRBV7-9 and TRBJ2-3; D may be TRBD2 (5 bases). CDR3 length equals 15 residues. Germline lookup yields CDR1 SEHNR and CDR2 FQNEAQ (reference sequence). The V and J ends lost 3 bases and 2 bases respectively, with 12 bases between them.

This chain links TRBV7-9 with TRBJ1-2; D ambiguous. The V and J ends lost 5 bases and 10 bases respectively, with 8 bases between them. Germline-derived CDR1 and CDR2 are SEHNR and FQNEAQ (reference sequence). The CDR3 has 10 amino acids. CDR3 amino acids: CASSAGNYTF. CDR3 DNA sequence: TGTGCCAGCAGCGCCGGGAACTACACCTTC.

This clone was detected a few times. The chain joins TRBV27 to TRBJ2-1; no firm D call. Trimming removed 0 bases at V and 8 bases at J, with 20 bases between. CDR1 and CDR2 from the germline V gene are MNHEY and SMNVEV (reference sequence). The CDR3 runs to 17 residues. CDR3 sequence (DNA): TGTGCCAGCAGTTTATCGAGTGGACCTCGCCTAGGCGATGAGCAGTTCTTC. As protein: CASSLSSGPRLGDEQFF.

This clone rates as medium-sized. The rearrangement uses TRBV28 and TRBJ1-2, with a possible D match to TRBD1 (5 bases). The CDR3 totals 13 residues. Trimming took 9 bases from V and 4 from J, leaving 15 bases between them. Per the germline V gene, CDR1 is MDHEN and CDR2 is SYDVKM. The CDR3 loop reads CASGTGSFYGYTF. The CDR3 nucleotides read TGTGCCAGTGGGACGGGCTCGTTCTATGGCTACACCTTC.

This clone was seen at least ten times. The rearrangement links TRBV6-1 to TRBJ1-2; D is unclear. This CDR3 is built from 14 residues. V gave up 5 bases and J gave up 9 bases, with 19 bases separating them. Germline CDR1 is MNHNS and CDR2 is SASEGT. For the CDR3, the DNA is TGTGCCAGCAGTTTCGGCACTCCGAGGGATAGCTACACCTTC. It yields the protein CASSFGTPRDSYTF.

Relative to its sample, this clone is medium-sized. The chain links TRBV28 to TRBJ2-7; D gene unclear. Germline CDR1 and CDR2: MDHEN and SYDVKM. The CDR3 spans 14 residues. V lost 3 bases and J 4 bases, leaving 13 bases between the germline ends. The CDR3 region is CASSFVGVLYEQYF. In DNA form, the CDR3 reads TGTGCCAGCAGTTTTGTGGGCGTTCTTTACGAGCAGTACTTC.